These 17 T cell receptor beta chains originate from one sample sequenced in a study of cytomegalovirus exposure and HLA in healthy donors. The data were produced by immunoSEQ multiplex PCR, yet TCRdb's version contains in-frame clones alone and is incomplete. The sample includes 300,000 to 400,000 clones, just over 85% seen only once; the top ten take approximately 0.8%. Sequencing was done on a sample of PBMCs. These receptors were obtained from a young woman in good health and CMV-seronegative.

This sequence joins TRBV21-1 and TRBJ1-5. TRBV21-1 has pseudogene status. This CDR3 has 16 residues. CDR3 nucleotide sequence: TGTGCCAGCAGCAAAGGCCGGGAACAAGGCAATCAGCCCCAGCATTTT. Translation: CASSKGREQGNQPQHF.

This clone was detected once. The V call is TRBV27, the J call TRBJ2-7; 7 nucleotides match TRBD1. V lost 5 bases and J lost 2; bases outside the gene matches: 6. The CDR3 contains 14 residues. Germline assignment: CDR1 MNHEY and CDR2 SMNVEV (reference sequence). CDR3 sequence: CASSPAGGPYEQYF. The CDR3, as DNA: TGTGCCAGCAGTCCGGCAGGGGGTCCCTACGAGCAGTACTTC.

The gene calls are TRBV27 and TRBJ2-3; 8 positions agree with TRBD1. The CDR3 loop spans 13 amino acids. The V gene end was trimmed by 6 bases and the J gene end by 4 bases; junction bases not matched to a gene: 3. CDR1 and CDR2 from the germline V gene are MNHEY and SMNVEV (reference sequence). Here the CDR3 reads CASSRQGPDTQYF. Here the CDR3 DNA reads TGTGCCAGCAGCCGACAGGGGCCAGATACGCAGTATTTT.

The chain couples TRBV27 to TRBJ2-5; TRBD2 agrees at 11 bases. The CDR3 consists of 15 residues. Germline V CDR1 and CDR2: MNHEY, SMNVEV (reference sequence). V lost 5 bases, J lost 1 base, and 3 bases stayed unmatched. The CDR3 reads CASSAGLAVQETQYF. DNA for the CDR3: TGTGCCAGCAGTGCGGGACTAGCGGTCCAAGAGACCCAGTACTTC.

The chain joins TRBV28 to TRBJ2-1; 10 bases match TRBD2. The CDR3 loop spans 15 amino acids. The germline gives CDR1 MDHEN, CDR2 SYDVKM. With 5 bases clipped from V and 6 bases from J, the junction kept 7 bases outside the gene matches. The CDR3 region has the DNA TGTGCCAGCAGTACCAGAGCGGGGGGGCTCAATGAGCAGTTCTTC. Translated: CASSTRAGGLNEQFF.

The CDR3 protein is CASSLRQGSGANVLTF. The CDR3 DNA sequence: TGTGCCAGCAGCCTCCGACAGGGATCAGGGGCCAACGTCCTGACTTTC. The rearrangement uses TRBV7-3 and TRBJ2-6, with 7 bases matching TRBD1. Trimming took 5 bases from V and 4 from J; bases not matched to a gene: 8. CDR3 length equals 16 residues. Looked up from germline, CDR1 is SGHTA and CDR2 is FQGTGA.

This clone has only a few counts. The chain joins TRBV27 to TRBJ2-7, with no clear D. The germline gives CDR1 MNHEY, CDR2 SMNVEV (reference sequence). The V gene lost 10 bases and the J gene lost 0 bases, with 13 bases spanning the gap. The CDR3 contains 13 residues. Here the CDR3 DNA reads TGTGCCACCCCGTACAAAAGCTCCTACGAGCAGTACTTC. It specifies CATPYKSSYEQYF.

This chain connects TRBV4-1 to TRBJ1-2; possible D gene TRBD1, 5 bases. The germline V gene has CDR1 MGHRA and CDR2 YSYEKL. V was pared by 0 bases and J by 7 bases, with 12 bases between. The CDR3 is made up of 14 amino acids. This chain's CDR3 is CASSQDGWTSGYTF. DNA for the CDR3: TGCGCCAGCAGCCAAGATGGGTGGACATCTGGCTACACCTTC.

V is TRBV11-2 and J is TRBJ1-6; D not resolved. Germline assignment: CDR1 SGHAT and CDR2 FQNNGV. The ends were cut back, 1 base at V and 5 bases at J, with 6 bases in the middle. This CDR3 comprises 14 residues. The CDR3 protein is CASSLARDNSPLHF. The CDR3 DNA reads TGTGCCAGCAGCTTAGCTCGGGATAATTCACCCCTCCACTTT.

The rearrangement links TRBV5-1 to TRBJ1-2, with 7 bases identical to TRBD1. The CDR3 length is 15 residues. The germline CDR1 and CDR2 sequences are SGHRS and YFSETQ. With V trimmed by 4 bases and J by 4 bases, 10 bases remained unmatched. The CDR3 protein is CASSPDRAGPYGYTF. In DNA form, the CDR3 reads TGCGCCAGCAGCCCAGACAGGGCGGGTCCCTATGGCTACACCTTC.

CDR3 sequence reads: CASSAPRDSLNNEQFF. The CDR3 region has the DNA TGTGCCAGCAGCGCCCCCCGGGACAGCCTTAACAATGAGCAGTTCTTC. The V gene is TRBV5-6, the J gene TRBJ2-1; 7 nucleotides match TRBD1. Germline V lookup: CDR1 SGHDT, CDR2 YYEEEE. The CDR3 totals 16 residues. V was clipped by 4 bases and J by 5 bases; unmatched bases: 12.

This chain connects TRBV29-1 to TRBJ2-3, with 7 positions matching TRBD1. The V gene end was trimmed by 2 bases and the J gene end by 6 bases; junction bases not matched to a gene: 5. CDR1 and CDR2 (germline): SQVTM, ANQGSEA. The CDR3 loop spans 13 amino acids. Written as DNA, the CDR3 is TGCAGCGTTGAAAAGACAGGGACCGATACGCAGTATTTT. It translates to CSVEKTGTDTQYF.

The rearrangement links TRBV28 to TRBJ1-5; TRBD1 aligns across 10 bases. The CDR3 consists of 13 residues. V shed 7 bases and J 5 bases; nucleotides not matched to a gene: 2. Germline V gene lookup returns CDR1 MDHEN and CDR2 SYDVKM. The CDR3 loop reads CASTGQGDQPQHF. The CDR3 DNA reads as TGTGCCAGCACCGGACAGGGGGATCAGCCCCAGCATTTT.

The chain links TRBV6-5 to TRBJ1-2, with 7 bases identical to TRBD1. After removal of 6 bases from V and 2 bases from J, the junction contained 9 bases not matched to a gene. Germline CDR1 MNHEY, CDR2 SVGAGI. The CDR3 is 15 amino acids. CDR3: CASRPRQGSNYGYTF. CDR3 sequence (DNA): TGTGCCAGCAGACCGAGACAGGGTTCGAACTATGGCTACACCTTC.

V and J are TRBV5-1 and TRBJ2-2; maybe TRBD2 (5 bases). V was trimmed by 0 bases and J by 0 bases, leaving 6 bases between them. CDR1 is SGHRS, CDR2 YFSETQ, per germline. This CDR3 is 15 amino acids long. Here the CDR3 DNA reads TGCGCCAGCAGCTTGGCCGGGGCGAACACCGGGGAGCTGTTTTTT. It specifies CASSLAGANTGELFF.

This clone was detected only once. The CDR3 DNA reads as TGTGCCAGCAGCGGGGGACAGGGGAACACTGAAGCTTTCTTT. Protein product: CASSGGQGNTEAFF. The chain carries TRBV5-4 and TRBJ1-1; TRBD1 matches 9 bases. The germline CDR1 and CDR2 sequences are SGHNT and YYREEE (reference sequence). V lost 4 bases, J lost 1 base, and 2 bases stayed unmatched. The length of the CDR3 is 14 residues.

For the CDR3, the DNA is TGTGCCAGCAGCTTAGAGGCAGGGATGAGGTTTGGTGAAGCTTTCTTT. Its translation is CASSLEAGMRFGEAFF. The chain combines TRBV11-2 with TRBJ1-1, with D maybe TRBD1 (5 bases). V gave up 0 bases and J gave up 7 bases, with 18 bases separating them. Germline CDR1 and CDR2: SGHAT and FQNNGV. This CDR3 region has 16 residues.